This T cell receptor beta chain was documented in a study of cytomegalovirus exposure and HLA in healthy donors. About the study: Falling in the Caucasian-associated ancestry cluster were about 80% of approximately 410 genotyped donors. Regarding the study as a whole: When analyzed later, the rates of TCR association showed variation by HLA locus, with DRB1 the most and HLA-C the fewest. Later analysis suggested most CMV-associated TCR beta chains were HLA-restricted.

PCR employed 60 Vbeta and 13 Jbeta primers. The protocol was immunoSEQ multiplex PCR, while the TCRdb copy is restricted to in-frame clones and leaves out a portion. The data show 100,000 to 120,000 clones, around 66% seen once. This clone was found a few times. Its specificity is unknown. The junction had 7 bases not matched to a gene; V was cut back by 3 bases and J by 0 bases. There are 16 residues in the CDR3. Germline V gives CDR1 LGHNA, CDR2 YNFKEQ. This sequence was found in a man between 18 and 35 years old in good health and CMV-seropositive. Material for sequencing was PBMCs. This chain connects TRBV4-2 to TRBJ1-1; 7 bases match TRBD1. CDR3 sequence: CASSHRGGQMNTEAFF. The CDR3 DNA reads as TGTGCCAGCAGCCACCGAGGGGGACAGATGAACACTGAAGCTTTCTTT.